Below, one T cell receptor (beta chain) is given with its context. This clone was seen ten or more times. Its cognate antigen has yet to be identified. Base qualities are not recorded, but no much larger clone differs from it by a single base. This entry belongs to a study of cytomegalovirus exposure and HLA in healthy donors (dated by TCRdb to between 2016 and 2019). In terms of the full investigation: According to an earlier analysis of 587 of the donors, 200 million or so T cells yielded 100 million or so unique TCR beta sequences and 276 Gb of sequence data. Across roughly 420 genotyped donors of the cohort, an average of about 240,000 unique TCR beta nucleotide sequences per donor were sequenced, and around 19% of those sequences were non-productive. The study aimed to test whether signatures of past pathogen exposure could be identified by cataloging public T cell receptors. The later analysis used no new phenotypic data to find candidate immune exposures, relying instead on TCR beta sequences and their occurrence across donors. Genome-wide SNP genotypes for about 65% of the 666 donors were used in a later genetic analysis, which treated that subset as a discovery cohort. Using immunosequencing, the study profiled T cell repertoires from about 610 subjects and related those repertoires to cytomegalovirus serostatus. Of the 300 to 450 genotyped donors, more than 75% were placed in the genetic ancestry cluster associated with self-reported Caucasian donors. In addition to the first cohort of 650 to 750 subjects, a separate validation cohort of 120 different subjects was used. Every discovery cohort repertoire had been produced on one sequencing platform. Typing coverage varied by locus: about 620-640 donors for A, B, C, DRB1 and DQB1; more than 500 for DQA1; approximately 610 for DPA1; fewer than 480 for DPB1. To study patterns of TCR occurrence, a later analysis re-analyzed previously published TCR beta repertoires from around 660 donors and added high-resolution HLA genotyping. To predict cytomegalovirus infection status, the study brought together high-throughput TCR immunosequencing, statistical association of individual TCRs with disease status, and machine learning. In an earlier analysis of 500 to 650 of the donors, high-throughput TCR beta sequencing was used to judge whether each TCR beta V gene segment behaved as functional or pseudogenic. Roughly five DR-DQ haplotypes were treated as single units for association and clustering because of strong linkage in the cohort. Class I and class II HLA loci were covered by the typing at four-digit resolution. Donor age, sex, ethnicity and CMV serostatus were compiled together with the repertoire data. An early release covering roughly 600 HLA-typed donors comprised about 290 gigabases of sequencing data and around 85 million unique TCR sequences.

What the research found in general, with its limitations: An association between a missense DCLRE1C variant and V-gene and J-gene trimming of TCR beta chains was found in a later genetic analysis and replicated in an independent cohort. In a later analysis, most CMV-associated TCR beta chains were found to appear HLA-restricted, with HLA associations seemingly driven largely by CMV exposure. Three of the identified cytomegalovirus-associated TCR beta chains were confirmed in vitro to be specific for cytomegalovirus antigens. Compared with equally common non-associated chains, HLA-associated TCR beta chains in a later analysis were more clonally expanded and had lower generation probabilities. It was suggested by the authors that the approach could potentially be generalized to other disease states and immunological phenotypes. Cytomegalovirus status was reported to be diagnosed by the classifier with high specificity and sensitivity in both the original and validation cohorts. A later genetic analysis reported fewer N-insertions in productive TCRs among donors in an Asian-associated ancestry cluster than the roughly 700-donor mean. A cluster of highly shared sequence variants was judged likely to represent a technical artifact of the sequencing pipeline. At a false discovery rate of 0.05, a later analysis linked 15,000 to 20,000 TCR beta sequences to specific HLA alleles. Several of the top co-occurrence clusters appeared to be linked to parvovirus B19, influenza, CMV and Epstein-Barr virus, according to a later analysis. In the study, approximately 160 TCR beta chains were listed as associated with cytomegalovirus. This cohort had only TCR beta chains sequenced, and the lack of alpha or paired-chain data limited which features could be detected. While some public TCRs were present in many individuals, most TCR sequences turned up only very rarely across donors. Correlated functional status among segregating V segments might reflect linkage disequilibrium, but an unknown experimental factor could not be ruled out. Roughly uniform sequencing depth across donors was assumed in presence/absence analyses, although this assumption may not hold. Some IMGT-functional V segments, including TRBV6-2 and TRBV6-3, could not be distinguished by the 87-base-pair reads and were therefore excluded. Because HLA typing was missing for some donors at each locus, association tests included only the typed subset. The only immune exposure information available for the cohort was CMV serostatus. A further reported finding was that TCR beta sequences accurately predicted the HLA-A and HLA-B alleles for most subjects in the first cohort. When HLA alleles, especially DR and DQ, strongly co-occurred, attributing TCR associations to individual alleles was difficult. Around 16 rarely observed V segments, including chromosome 9 orphons, were excluded from the earlier analysis of a few hundred of the donors because counts were too low. A later analysis found that TCR association rates varied across HLA loci, with DRB1 alleles showing the most associated TCRs and HLA-C alleles the fewest. Broadly in line with IMGT annotations, most TCR beta V segments showed up in productive rearrangements about 87% or about 30% of the time in an earlier analysis of approximately 640 of the donors.

The cohort was made up of approximately 670 healthy bone marrow donors. At the time of sampling, all cohort members were nominally healthy, though unrecorded immune exposures were likely present. CMV serostatus was positive for more than 250 and negative for about 55% of the 666 cohort members, and was not recorded for this donor. Each donor provided a peripheral blood sample, and peripheral blood mononuclear cells were used for TCR beta sequencing. The Qiagen DNeasy Blood Extraction Kit was used to extract genomic DNA from the blood cell samples. The junction carries 18 bases between V and J, which are trimmed by 2 bases and 2 bases respectively. The CDR3 numbers 17 residues from cysteine through phenylalanine. Only the CDR3 DNA stays, 51 bases, in frame from base 1. CDR1 and CDR2 are drawn from the germline V gene: MRHNA, SNTAGT. Receptor libraries were prepared by the immunoSEQ multiplex PCR assay. A mixture of 60 forward primers for TCR Vbeta segments and 13 reverse primers for TCR Jbeta segments was used in the multiplex PCR. Amplification of the CDR3 region of rearranged TCR beta genes was performed with a multiplex PCR assay on genomic DNA. The amplified TCR beta libraries were sequenced on the Illumina HiSeq System as 87-base-pair reads. The authors' analysis ran thus. A later analysis counted about 80 million unique TCR beta chains across the 550 to 750 repertoires, and roughly 9.9 million of these chains were shared by at least two donors. A nearest-neighbor algorithm error-corrected the raw reads and collapsed the reads into unique sequences, merging closely related sequences to remove PCR and sequencing errors. To assign V, D and J gene segments, CDR3 sequences were aligned to IMGT reference sequences. For a sequence to be retained, at least a six-nucleotide match to both a V gene segment and a J gene segment was required. Rearrangements were called productive when the CDR3 lacked stop codons and stayed in frame with V and J; all others were non-productive. CDR3 was defined according to IMGT convention as the region running from the second conserved V-encoded cysteine to the conserved J-encoded phenylalanine. The earlier analysis of a few hundred of the donors excluded sequences that lacked an unambiguous match to a single V gene segment. An earlier analysis of around 600 of the donors classified V segments as functional when productive rearrangements were above 56.7% and as segregating when the standard deviation between donors was above 5%. A statistical classification framework was built for diagnosing cytomegalovirus status from the catalog of TCR beta chain sequences. In a later analysis, V and J genes were assigned by comparing TCR nucleotide sequences against IMGT/GENE-DB human TR gene sequences. The TCRdist pipeline was used in a later analysis to assign CDR3 sequences and most-parsimonious VDJ recombination scenarios. In a later analysis, each TCR beta chain was defined by its CDR3 amino acid sequence together with its V-gene family, and reads without a unique V-gene family were excluded. A later analysis removed 592 highly shared, low-generation-probability nucleotide sequences to deal with suspected cross-contamination and a sequencing artifact. In a later analysis, a clonal expansion index for each public chain was calculated from normalized within-repertoire ranks of inferred template counts. Generation probabilities in a later analysis came from a VDJ recombination model fitted to out-of-frame rearrangements, and those results were checked against IGoR. Hypergeometric tests were used in a later analysis to score TCR-TCR, TCR-HLA and TCR-CMV co-occurrence, with a repertoire-size bias correction applied to the TCR pairs. False discovery rates were estimated in a later analysis by permuting HLA or CMV assignments 20 times. A later analysis grouped co-occurring TCRs with DBSCAN, adding TCRdist sequence similarity when clustering within HLA-allele-positive subsets. Co-occurrence clustering excluded repertoires with fewer than 30,000 or more than 120,000 public chains, plus five with anomalous nucleotide sharing. TCRdb limited this immuneACCESS table to in-frame rearrangements with V and J called. A share of clones is missing; checked studies link under half to unresolved V genes, and the rest is unexplained. V and J calls and clone size are given by that table; D and trimming were obtained from the DNA. The sample table shows around 130,000 clones, and about 80% are seen once. The top ten hold just over 1% of the sample.

The sequenced material came from PBMCs. The rearrangement joined TRBV6-4 to TRBJ2-5, and possibly TRBD2, on 5 matching bases. This TCR came from a human donor in good health. At the DNA level, the sequence is TGTGCCAGCAGTGACGTATTTGGGAGTGGGATACAAGAGACCCAGTACTTC. It codes for CASSDVFGSGIQETQYF.